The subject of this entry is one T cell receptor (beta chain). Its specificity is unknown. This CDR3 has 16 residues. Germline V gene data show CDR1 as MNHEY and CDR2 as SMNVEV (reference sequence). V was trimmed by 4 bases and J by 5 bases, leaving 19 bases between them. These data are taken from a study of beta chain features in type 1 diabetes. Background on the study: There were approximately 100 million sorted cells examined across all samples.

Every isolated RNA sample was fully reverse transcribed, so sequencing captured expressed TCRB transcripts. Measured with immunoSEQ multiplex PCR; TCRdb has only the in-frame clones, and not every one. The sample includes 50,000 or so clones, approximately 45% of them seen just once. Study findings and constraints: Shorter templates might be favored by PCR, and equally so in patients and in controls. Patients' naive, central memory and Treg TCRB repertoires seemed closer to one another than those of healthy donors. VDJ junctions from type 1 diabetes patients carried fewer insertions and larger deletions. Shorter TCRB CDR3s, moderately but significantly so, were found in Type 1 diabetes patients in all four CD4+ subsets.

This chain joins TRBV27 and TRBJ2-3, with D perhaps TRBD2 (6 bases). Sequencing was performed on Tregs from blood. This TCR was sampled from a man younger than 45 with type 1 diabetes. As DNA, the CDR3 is TGTGCCAGCAGTTCGCTTTCGGGAGTAAAAGTAGATACGCAGTATTTT. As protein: CASSSLSGVKVDTQYF.